Following are 5 T cell receptor beta chains from one sample sequenced in a study of blood T cells in healthy people across ages. The second PCR ran roughly 7 to 12 cycles with a sample-barcoded 5' primer and J-beta primers. Each CDR3 protein gets one entry after TCRdb re-called the 5' RACE reads with MiXCR. The sample consists of about 750,000 distinct CDR3 sequences, around half of them appearing once. Specimen: blood. The receptors come from a man older than 75 in good health.

The V call is TRBV20-1, the J call TRBJ2-5; 9 nucleotides match TRBD2. The DNA end favors TRBJ2-7, so the J call may be wrong. There are 13 residues in the CDR3. Germline V gives CDR1 DFQATT, CDR2 SNEGSKA (reference sequence). DNA for the CDR3: TGCAGTGCCCCGGAGCTAGCGGGACACGAGCAGTACTTC. This encodes CSAPELAGHEQYF.

This rearrangement joins TRBV18 to TRBJ2-1; 7 bases are shared with TRBD1. V gave up 6 bases and J gave up 5 bases; unmatched junction bases: 7. The CDR3 contains 14 residues. In germline, CDR1 is KGHSH, CDR2 LQKENI. CDR3 residues: CASSAGTADNEQFF. CDR3 nucleotides: TGTGCCAGCTCCGCCGGGACAGCAGACAATGAGCAGTTCTTC.

V and J are TRBV12-3 or TRBV12-4 and TRBJ1-1; 9 bases map to TRBD1. The CDR3 is made up of 14 amino acids. Trimming took 6 bases from V and 7 from J; bases not matched to a gene: 9. The CDR3 DNA is TGTGCCAGCAGACCCGGGACAGGGTCGCTTGAAGCTTTCTTT. The encoded protein is CASRPGTGSLEAFF.

The chain has TRBV24-1 and TRBJ1-2; D gene uncertain. This CDR3 region has 13 residues. With 3 bases removed from V and 6 bases from J, the gap between germline ends came to 10 bases. The germline V gene has CDR1 KGHDR and CDR2 SFDVKD. Here the CDR3 reads CATSDGGSHGYTF. The CDR3 DNA reads as TGTGCCACCAGTGATGGTGGGTCTCATGGCTACACCTTC.

The V call is TRBV5-1, the J call TRBJ2-1; TRBD2 agrees at 12 bases. Germline assignment: CDR1 SGHRS and CDR2 YFSETQ. The CDR3 contains 15 residues. The junction had 1 base not matched to a gene; V was cut back by 0 bases and J by 6 bases. The CDR3 region has the DNA TGCGCCAGCAGCTTGGAGGGACTAGCGGGCAATGAGCAGTTCTTC. Translation: CASSLEGLAGNEQFF.